The rows below give T cell receptor beta chains drawn from one sample of a study of shared clonotypes between healthy human individuals. The table came from immunoSEQ multiplex PCR; TCRdb's copy has only in-frame clones and leaves some out. The table records 1.5 million to 1.9 million clones, around 98% of them present only once. Sequencing used naive CD4+ T cells sorted from blood. Every receptor here comes from a man younger than 40 in good health. CDR3s leave out the opening cysteine and the closing phenylalanine or tryptophan. The order of the fields is CDR3 protein, V gene, J gene.

CDR3: ASSYSRGHSSYEQY; V: TRBV6-5; J: TRBJ2-7
CDR3: ASSIRGHEKLF; V: TRBV19; J: TRBJ1-4
CDR3: ASSPASGNQETQY; V: TRBV18; J: TRBJ2-5
CDR3: ASSSLAGGDTQY; V: TRBV5-4; J: TRBJ2-3
CDR3: TSSQPGTSGSNGYNEQF; V: TRBV1; J: TRBJ2-1
CDR3: AIKGGYSDEQF; V: TRBV10-3; J: TRBJ2-1
CDR3: ASSYGVGSEKLF; V: TRBV6-6; J: TRBJ1-4
CDR3: ASRLNEKLF; V: TRBV28; J: TRBJ1-4
CDR3: ASSRGRSGANVLT; V: TRBV11-2; J: TRBJ2-6
CDR3: ASSFTVNTGELF; V: TRBV5-5; J: TRBJ2-2
CDR3: ASREANNEQF; V: TRBV5-1; J: TRBJ2-1
CDR3: ASSPGTSAQETQY; V: TRBV28; J: TRBJ2-5
CDR3: ASSSTLTDTQY; V: TRBV7-9; J: TRBJ2-3
CDR3: ASSSYKLGEAF; V: TRBV27; J: TRBJ1-1
CDR3: ASSLGLADEQY; V: TRBV7-9; J: TRBJ2-7
CDR3: ASSKAETGGIDEKLF; V: TRBV21-1; J: TRBJ1-4
CDR3: ASSTRQGLRQPQH; V: TRBV5-6; J: TRBJ1-5
CDR3: ASSPQGSSYNEQF; V: TRBV6-1; J: TRBJ2-1
CDR3: ASSSRQGGNTEAF; V: TRBV7-9; J: TRBJ1-1
CDR3: ASSSGLAGHGETQY; V: TRBV7-8; J: TRBJ2-5
CDR3: ANSGVIGGELF; V: TRBV6-1; J: TRBJ2-2
CDR3: ASSLGPGLAGGADTQY; V: TRBV27; J: TRBJ2-3
CDR3: ASSSVRTSGNDEQY; V: TRBV5-1; J: TRBJ2-7
CDR3: ASSFLRRHSYNEQF; V: TRBV6-5; J: TRBJ2-1
CDR3: ASSPGLTQETQY; V: TRBV5-1; J: TRBJ2-5
CDR3: ASGIDEQY; V: TRBV28; J: TRBJ2-7
CDR3: ASSARDRGTGNTIY; V: TRBV9; J: TRBJ1-3
CDR3: AISGGTVSTWDT; V: TRBV10-3; J: TRBJ1-2
CDR3: ASSLTSGMVDTQY; V: TRBV7-3; J: TRBJ2-3
CDR3: ASSIDRAYSNQPQH; V: TRBV19; J: TRBJ1-5
CDR3: ASSPSGEGNSYEQY; V: TRBV28; J: TRBJ2-7
CDR3: ASSPPGRGSYNEQF; V: TRBV18; J: TRBJ2-1
CDR3: ASSLRGVYSGNTIY; V: TRBV28; J: TRBJ1-3
CDR3: ASSHDPGNLLTDTQY; V: TRBV5-1; J: TRBJ2-3
CDR3: ASSLAPGLDRETQY; V: TRBV5-1; J: TRBJ2-5
CDR3: ASSNDRVAYEQY; V: TRBV5-4; J: TRBJ2-7
CDR3: ASREIGRDIHYGYT; V: TRBV6-1; J: TRBJ1-2
CDR3: ASSLDHRLAEAF; V: TRBV11-2; J: TRBJ1-1
CDR3: ATLRQGASYEQY; V: TRBV6-1; J: TRBJ2-7
CDR3: ASSFGTLNTEAF; V: TRBV5-5; J: TRBJ1-1
CDR3: ASTRLVGTNEQY; V: TRBV7-9; J: TRBJ2-7
CDR3: ASSLTGPGTYNEQF; V: TRBV5-1; J: TRBJ2-1
CDR3: SVFFYEQY; V: TRBV29-1; J: TRBJ2-7
CDR3: ASSPIPGLAGAGETQY; V: TRBV18; J: TRBJ2-5
CDR3: ASASTSSGGLTQY; V: TRBV12-5; J: TRBJ2-5
CDR3: ASSLRTGQLSYNEQF; V: TRBV7-6; J: TRBJ2-1
CDR3: ASSMGGGGRANEQF; V: TRBV19; J: TRBJ2-1
CDR3: ASSSGYRETGSNEQF; V: TRBV5-1; J: TRBJ2-1
CDR3: ASRTGTSGRSSYEQY; V: TRBV5-1; J: TRBJ2-7
CDR3: AIERGGDNKQF; V: TRBV10-3; J: TRBJ2-1
CDR3: ASSFSAPERDEQF; V: TRBV5-1; J: TRBJ2-1
CDR3: SAGTELIANYGYT; V: TRBV29-1; J: TRBJ1-2